This TCR beta chain was captured by sequencing in a study of blood T cells in healthy people across ages (dated by TCRdb to about 2015). Regarding the research as a whole: In model experiments, template switching captured about one uniquely barcoded TCR beta cDNA molecule for every two T cells. Age-related changes in TCR beta repertoire diversity were measured in the study by deep sequencing normalized with unique cDNA molecular identifiers. The donors were divided into four age groups: young (average around 16 years), middle-aged (approximately 39), aged (approximately 62) and long-lived (82). Two additional independent replicas of 1 million unique cDNA reads from the same blood draw were analyzed for two donors (one aged 18 to 30 and one aged 80 or older). The paper's findings and limits, for the study overall: Estimates of total diversity from one million sequenced T cells were regarded as lower bounds and underestimates. Observed TCR beta diversity correlated strongly with the percentage of naive T cells measured by flow cytometry. Compared with the aged group, more naive CD4+ T cells, fewer expanded clones and increased TCR diversity were shown by the long-lived group, suggesting age selection. Since profiling was done on bulk unsorted PBMCs, naive and antigen-experienced compartments could not be conclusively compared. Donor CMV infection status was unknown, potentially confounding age-related changes in expanded clonotypes. As age increased, observed TCR beta diversity per million T cells dropped in a roughly linear way, and a significant reduction was already evident by age 40.

The CDR3 starts with the cysteine, ends with the phenylalanine, and has 15 residues. The retained sequence is limited to the CDR3, 45 bases, with the frame set at the first base. From the germline V gene, CDR1 is MNHEY and CDR2 is SVGEGT. V is pruned by 5 bases and J by 3 bases, leaving 5 bases of the junction without a gene match. Receptors were amplified or captured by 5' RACE. Instrument on record: Illumina HiSeq 2500. The second PCR ran for roughly 7 to 11 cycles and used a J-beta primer mix along with a sample-barcoded 5' primer. Each TCR beta cDNA molecule received a unique molecular identifier from a template-switch 5' adaptor carrying 12 random nucleotides. At least 3 million CDR3-containing paired-end reads were obtained from each sample. First-strand cDNA was synthesized from all RNA with the Mint cDNA synthesis kit, primed by a TRBC-specific oligonucleotide. All cDNA was treated with uracil-DNA glycosylase and then went through a first 18-cycle PCR with the universal primers M1SS and BC2_uni_R. The authors processed their data as follows. For normalization, 1 million high-quality reads, each with a distinct molecular identifier, were randomly selected from each sample. Reads with shared molecular identifiers were discarded instead of being binned into consensus sequences. MiTCR, with a Q25 quality threshold and the strictest error-elimination algorithm, was used for CDR3 identification, clonotype clustering and error correction. A nonparametric unseen species model with Euler transformation was used to estimate lower-bound total TCR beta diversity. TCRdb reprocessing: public reads trimmed at Q25 with fastp, clones called with MiXCR, in-frame beta chains kept. Rows are combined by CDR3 protein, so each entry shows the most common genes and DNA. The authors' filters were not applied to this entry. This sample gives 800,000 to 1,300,000 distinct CDR3 sequences in total; about 23% of them show up just once. The top ten constitute 0.75% of the sample.

This clonotype was seen a few times. This receptor's antigen is unknown. One base away there is no much larger clone; base qualities are not given. Systemically healthy Caucasian individuals from Russia, around 39 in total and aged about 6 to 90 years, were included as donors. Each donor gave roughly 9.5 milliliters of peripheral blood, collected into EDTA-treated Vacutainer tubes. PBMCs were isolated by Ficoll-Paque density-gradient centrifugation, with at least 7 million obtained per sample. Total RNA was extracted from PBMCs with Trizol reagent, with at least 5.5 micrograms obtained per sample. For every donor, an aliquot of PBMCs went through flow cytometry to measure the percentages of naive CD45RAhigh/CD27high T cells. This sample also belongs to another study, concerning T cells of mothers and their children. The other study reports the following: Nine systemically healthy Caucasian individuals, comprising three mothers and their six children, were included as donors. cDNA synthesis used all of the extracted RNA, with around 1.5 ug of RNA in each 15 ul reaction. In the second PCR, the M1S primer introduced both the sample barcodes and 2-4 random nucleotides. Over 10 million TCR beta CDR3 reads came from each mother, compared with approximately 3 million reads from each child. Thymic selection shapes the output of TCR recombination in a similar way in related and unrelated pairs, and inherited differences have a minor effect. Normalized repertoire overlap in related mother-child pairs was always slightly higher than in unrelated mother-child pairs, but the difference was never significant. No persistent microchimeric T cell clones were found, with a detection sensitivity of approximately 110 clones per million clonotypes. The study used deep NGS to compare TCR beta repertoires of mothers and children, seeking features distinguishing related mother-child pairs from unrelated individuals. Mothers averaged around 40 +/- 4 years of age and children averaged around 10 +/- 4 years. After adapter ligation with NEBNext reagents, the libraries were sequenced on Illumina HiSeq 2000 with 100+100 nt paired-end reads. To prevent cross-contamination, the mother and child libraries were prepared a month apart and were sequenced in separate runs. For each donor, between about 500,000 and 2,200,000 distinct TCR beta clonotypes were identified. Naive TCR beta clonotypes were estimated from low-frequency clonotypes matched to each donor's FACS-determined naive share, without sorting.

Recombination joined TRBV6-2 or TRBV6-3 with TRBJ2-3; TRBD2 aligns with 10 central bases. The sequencing sample was made of blood. This TCR came from a girl aged 2-9 years in good health. The bases read TGTGCCAGCAGTGTACTAGCGGGAAATACAGATACGCAGTATTTT. Translation gives CASSVLAGNTDTQYF.